This record covers a single TCR beta chain. V shed 5 bases and J 5 bases; nucleotides not matched to a gene: 5. The CDR3 length is 14 residues. Per germline, CDR1 MNHNS and CDR2 SASEGT. This sample was included in a study of OX40 agonist ivuxolimab in advanced cancers. Using immunoSEQ multiplex PCR, the repertoire was profiled, and TCRdb retains in-frame clones only, with some absent. The data contain fewer than 100,000 clones, approximately 91% of them singletons. The rearrangement links TRBV6-1 to TRBJ1-5; TRBD1 matches at 8 bases. The origin of this receptor is an adult with an advanced solid tumor such as melanoma, head and neck, liver or kidney cancer. Sequenced here: CD4+ or CD8+ T cells sorted from blood, sampled in a trial of the OX40 agonist ivuxolimab. This CDR3 reads CASSRQGKDQPQHF. Written as DNA, the CDR3 is TGTGCCAGCAGTCGACAGGGGAAGGATCAGCCCCAGCATTTT.